This is a list of T cell receptor beta chains from one sample in a study of PD-1 blockade in classical Hodgkin lymphoma. Profiled with immunoSEQ multiplex PCR; TCRdb holds only in-frame clones, not every one. The sample includes 34,000 or so clones, about 93% of them seen just once. Sample: CD4+ T cells from blood, taken before the fourth cycle of nivolumab. Receptors were obtained from a human donor with classical Hodgkin lymphoma. Both conserved end residues are part of each CDR3. D genes are given only for firm matches.

TRBV10-1	TRBJ2-5	.	CASSALETQYF
TRBV18	TRBJ2-1	TRBD1	CASSPVRPGGNEQFF
TRBV5-1	TRBJ1-1	.	CASSSRATPEAFF
TRBV29-1	TRBJ1-1	TRBD1	CSVGTGGHTEAFF
TRBV27	TRBJ2-5	TRBD1	CASSQGTGIQETQYF
TRBV6-6	TRBJ1-1	.	CASSYRNTEAFF
TRBV30	TRBJ2-3	TRBD2	CAWSGTSGRTDTQYF
TRBV7-2	TRBJ1-3	.	CASSLASGNTIYF
TRBV5-1	TRBJ2-7	TRBD1	CASSSPGQDIYEQYF
TRBV18	TRBJ1-5	.	CASAPGVSNQPQHF
TRBV10-1	TRBJ2-5	.	CASSDLETEETQYF
TRBV9	TRBJ2-3	.	CASSVTTMTDTQYF
TRBV28	TRBJ2-3	.	CASSGLADTQYF
TRBV10-3	TRBJ2-7	TRBD1	CAISEPGQGTTYEQYF
TRBV10-3	TRBJ1-2	TRBD1	CAISVKTGGWYGYTF
TRBV20-1	TRBJ2-5	.	CSARAIETQYF
TRBV10-3	TRBJ2-2	TRBD2	CAIRPSGRAIGELFF
TRBV7-2	TRBJ1-1	.	CASSFWSMNTEAFF
TRBV27	TRBJ1-4	.	CASALQGANEKLFF
TRBV10-2	TRBJ2-1	TRBD2	CASSEQASGGYNEQFF
TRBV14	TRBJ2-7	TRBD2	CASSDTFASGRVYEQYF
TRBV2	TRBJ1-1	.	CASGEQGTEAFF
TRBV5-1	TRBJ2-3	.	CASSPDYGRGPDTQYF
TRBV29-1	TRBJ1-5	.	CSVELGPGSNQPQHF
TRBV28	TRBJ1-2	TRBD1	CASSLSGGTGGRGYNGYTF
TRBV5-6	TRBJ1-1	.	CASSLFALLSGPNTEAFF
TRBV29-1	TRBJ1-1	TRBD1	CRVETGGNTEAFF
TRBV19	TRBJ2-1	.	CASSIRGMPNEQFF
TRBV28	TRBJ1-5	.	CASSPSLQGSQPQHF
TRBV7-9	TRBJ2-1	.	CASSLVGEQFF
TRBV5-6	TRBJ1-3	.	CASKIDRSGNTIYF
TRBV28	TRBJ2-7	.	CASSTQLWRTSYEQYF
TRBV2	TRBJ2-7	TRBD2	CASSGLMAGGDEQYF
TRBV5-1	TRBJ1-3	TRBD1	CASSERQGAGNTIYF
TRBV15	TRBJ2-7	.	CATSRVLGVYEQYF
TRBV2	TRBJ2-7	TRBD1	CASSEGQGWDEQYF
TRBV19	TRBJ2-7	TRBD1	CASSIGDRDPPYEQYF
TRBV9	TRBJ2-7	.	CASSVGGSLSSYEQYF
TRBV19	TRBJ2-7	TRBD2	CACSVLAGDEQYF
TRBV30	TRBJ2-1	.	CALQTKRAYNEQFF